This is a list of T cell receptor beta chains from one sample in a study of T cell responses to AZD1222 COVID-19 vaccine. Clones were sequenced by immunoSEQ multiplex PCR, and TCRdb holds only the in-frame ones, with some missing. The profile covers about 120,000 clones, with around 87% appearing a single time and roughly 3.1% taken by the ten largest. The specimen comprised peripheral blood, sampled 28 days after the second AZD1222 dose. All receptors come from an adult who received the AZD1222 COVID-19 vaccine. Both conserved end residues are part of each CDR3. The order of the fields is clone size, J gene, D gene, V gene, CDR3 protein, CDR3 DNA. D genes are given only for firm matches. Expanded clones get a size class; other rows say once, few or many, or leave the size out.

clone_size: NA
j_call: TRBJ1-2
d_call: NA
v_call: TRBV29-1
cdr3_aa: CSVESGEDYGYTF
cdr3_nt: TGCAGCGTCGAATCCGGGGAGGACTATGGCTACACCTTC

clone_size: NA
j_call: TRBJ1-5
d_call: NA
v_call: TRBV4-1
cdr3_aa: CASSQDRGYNQPQHF
cdr3_nt: TGCGCCAGCAGCCAAGACCGGGGTTACAATCAGCCCCAGCATTTT

clone_size: NA
j_call: TRBJ2-1
d_call: NA
v_call: TRBV7-6
cdr3_aa: CASSSLLYNEQFF
cdr3_nt: TGTGCCAGCAGCTCCCTCCTTTACAATGAGCAGTTCTTC

clone_size: once
j_call: TRBJ2-1
d_call: TRBD1
v_call: TRBV10-3
cdr3_aa: CAIRLRQGNEQFF
cdr3_nt: TGTGCCATCCGTCTACGACAGGGGAATGAGCAGTTCTTC

clone_size: NA
j_call: TRBJ1-1
d_call: NA
v_call: TRBV28
cdr3_aa: CASSLVYTEAFF
cdr3_nt: TGTGCCAGCAGTTTAGTGTATACTGAAGCTTTCTTT

clone_size: once
j_call: TRBJ2-3
d_call: TRBD1
v_call: TRBV5-4
cdr3_aa: CASSLTGDKNTQYF
cdr3_nt: TGTGCCAGCAGCTTAACAGGGGATAAAAATACGCAGTATTTT

clone_size: NA
j_call: TRBJ1-2
d_call: NA
v_call: TRBV7-9
cdr3_aa: CASSLAGSASQGYTF
cdr3_nt: TGTGCCAGCAGCTTAGCAGGATCGGCGTCTCAAGGCTACACCTTC

clone_size: NA
j_call: TRBJ1-3
d_call: NA
v_call: TRBV7-9
cdr3_aa: CASSHRQLSGNTIYF
cdr3_nt: TGTGCCAGCAGCCATCGACAGCTCTCTGGAAACACCATATATTTT

clone_size: NA
j_call: TRBJ1-1
d_call: NA
v_call: TRBV10-3
cdr3_aa: CAIGRGPGNTEAFF
cdr3_nt: TGTGCCATCGGTAGAGGGCCGGGGAACACTGAAGCTTTCTTT

clone_size: NA
j_call: TRBJ2-3
d_call: NA
v_call: TRBV12-3/TRBV12-4
cdr3_aa: CAIEGGSTDTQYF
cdr3_nt: TGTGCCATCGAGGGGGGCAGCACAGATACGCAGTATTTT

clone_size: NA
j_call: TRBJ1-5
d_call: NA
v_call: TRBV2
cdr3_aa: CASSISRAFQPQHF
cdr3_nt: TGTGCCAGCAGTATTTCTAGGGCGTTTCAGCCCCAGCATTTT

clone_size: NA
j_call: TRBJ2-2
d_call: TRBD2
v_call: TRBV4-3
cdr3_aa: CASSHGGRPGELFF
cdr3_nt: TGCGCCAGCAGCCACGGGGGGAGACCCGGGGAGCTGTTTTTT

clone_size: NA
j_call: TRBJ1-1
d_call: NA
v_call: TRBV4-1
cdr3_aa: CASSHQNRAAFF
cdr3_nt: TGCGCCAGCAGCCACCAAAATCGGGCGGCTTTCTTT

clone_size: once
j_call: TRBJ2-7
d_call: TRBD1
v_call: TRBV28
cdr3_aa: CASSFKDRAPYEQYF
cdr3_nt: TGTGCCAGCAGTTTTAAGGACAGGGCCCCCTACGAGCAGTACTTC

clone_size: NA
j_call: TRBJ2-5
d_call: NA
v_call: TRBV6-5
cdr3_aa: CASSSFETQYF
cdr3_nt: TGTGCCAGCAGCTCCTTTGAGACCCAGTACTTC

clone_size: NA
j_call: TRBJ2-7
d_call: NA
v_call: TRBV2
cdr3_aa: CASSLGTYEQYF
cdr3_nt: TGTGCCAGCAGTTTAGGGACTTACGAGCAGTACTTC

clone_size: NA
j_call: TRBJ2-1
d_call: NA
v_call: TRBV30
cdr3_aa: CAWSHISSYNEQFF
cdr3_nt: TGTGCCTGGAGTCACATTAGCTCCTACAATGAGCAGTTCTTC

clone_size: few
j_call: TRBJ1-6
d_call: NA
v_call: TRBV28
cdr3_aa: CASRGSPNSPLHF
cdr3_nt: TGTGCCAGCAGGGGGTCCCCCAATTCACCCCTCCACTTT

clone_size: once
j_call: TRBJ2-7
d_call: NA
v_call: TRBV5-1
cdr3_aa: CASRETGFYEQYF
cdr3_nt: TGCGCCAGCAGGGAGACAGGTTTCTACGAGCAGTACTTC

clone_size: NA
j_call: TRBJ1-6
d_call: NA
v_call: TRBV10-3
cdr3_aa: CAIRLGYNSPLHF
cdr3_nt: TGTGCCATCAGACTGGGCTATAATTCACCCCTCCACTTT

clone_size: NA
j_call: TRBJ2-2
d_call: NA
v_call: TRBV2
cdr3_aa: CASSLQNTGELFF
cdr3_nt: TGTGCCAGCAGTCTTCAGAACACCGGGGAGCTGTTTTTT

clone_size: NA
j_call: TRBJ2-7
d_call: TRBD2
v_call: TRBV7-8
cdr3_aa: CASSIPLAGDYEQYF
cdr3_nt: TGTGCCAGCAGCATTCCACTAGCGGGGGATTACGAGCAGTACTTC

clone_size: NA
j_call: TRBJ1-3
d_call: NA
v_call: TRBV6-4
cdr3_aa: CASIRDSGNTIYF
cdr3_nt: TGTGCCAGCATCCGGGACTCTGGAAACACCATATATTTT